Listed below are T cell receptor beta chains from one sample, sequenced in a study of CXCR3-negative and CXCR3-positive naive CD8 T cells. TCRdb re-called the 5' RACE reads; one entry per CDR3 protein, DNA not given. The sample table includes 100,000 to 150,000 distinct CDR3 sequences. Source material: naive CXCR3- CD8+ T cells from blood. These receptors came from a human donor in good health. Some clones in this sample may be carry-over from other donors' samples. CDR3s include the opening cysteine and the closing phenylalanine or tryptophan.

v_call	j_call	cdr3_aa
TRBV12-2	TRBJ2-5	CASRLETSGVQETQYF
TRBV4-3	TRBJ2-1	CASSHSPEASEQFF
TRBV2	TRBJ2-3	CASSEESTDTQYF
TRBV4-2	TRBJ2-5	CASSQTSGSGETQYF
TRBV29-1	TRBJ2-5	CSHPDRYQETQYF
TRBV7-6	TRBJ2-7	CASSTPGLAGAYEHYF
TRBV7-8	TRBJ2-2	CASSLVGYRGLTGELFF
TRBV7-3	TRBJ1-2	CASSPTAYGEGYTF
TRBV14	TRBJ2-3	CASSLTGLPLDTQYF
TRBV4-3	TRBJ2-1	CASSQDNLAYSYNEQFF
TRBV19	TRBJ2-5	CASSARLARQETQYF